This TCR beta chain was profiled in a study of T cells and Merkel cell carcinoma outcomes. Study findings and constraints: Repertoire plus T-cell density reportedly predicted Merkel cell carcinoma outcomes.

As regards this clone: Antigen: not known.

Repertoires were generated with immunoSEQ multiplex PCR, while TCRdb's copy carries only in-frame clones and drops some. The table includes some 6,100 clones, around 77% detected once. Input material: tumor tissue from Merkel cell carcinoma. The receptor comes from a human donor with Merkel cell carcinoma.

The CDR3 sequence: CASSFLQSAKNIQYF. The CDR3 nucleotides are TGTGCCAGCAGTTTCCTCCAATCGGCCAAAAACATTCAGTACTTC. The genes are TRBV27 and TRBJ2-4; D not certain. The germline V gene has CDR1 MNHEY and CDR2 SMNVEV (reference sequence). V lost 3 bases to trimming and J lost 1 base, with 10 bases between them. The CDR3 sequence is 15 residues long.